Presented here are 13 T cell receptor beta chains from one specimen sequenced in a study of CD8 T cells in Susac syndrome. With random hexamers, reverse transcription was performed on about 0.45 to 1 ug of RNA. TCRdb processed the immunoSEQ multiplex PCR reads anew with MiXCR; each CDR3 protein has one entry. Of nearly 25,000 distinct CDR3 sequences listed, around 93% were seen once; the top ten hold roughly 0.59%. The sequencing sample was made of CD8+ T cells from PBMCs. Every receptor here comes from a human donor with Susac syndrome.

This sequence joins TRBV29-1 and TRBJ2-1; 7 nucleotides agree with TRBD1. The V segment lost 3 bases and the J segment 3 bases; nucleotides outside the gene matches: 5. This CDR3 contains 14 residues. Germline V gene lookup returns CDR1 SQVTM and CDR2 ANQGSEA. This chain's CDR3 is CSVDEGQRYNEQFF. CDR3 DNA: TGCAGCGTTGATGAGGGACAGCGCTACAATGAGCAGTTCTTC.

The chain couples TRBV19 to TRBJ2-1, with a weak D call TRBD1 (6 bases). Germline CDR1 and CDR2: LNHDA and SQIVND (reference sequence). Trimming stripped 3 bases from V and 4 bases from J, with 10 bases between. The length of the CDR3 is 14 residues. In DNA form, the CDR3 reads TGTGCCAGTAGTATCCAGGGGTTGTACAATGAGCAGTTCTTC. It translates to CASSIQGLYNEQFF.

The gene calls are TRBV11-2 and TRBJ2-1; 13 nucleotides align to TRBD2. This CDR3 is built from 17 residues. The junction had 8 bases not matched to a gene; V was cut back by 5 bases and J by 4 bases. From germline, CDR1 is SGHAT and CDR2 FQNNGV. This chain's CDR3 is CASSPTLGLAGYNEQFF. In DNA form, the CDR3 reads TGTGCCAGCAGCCCGACACTGGGACTAGCGGGGTACAATGAGCAGTTCTTC.

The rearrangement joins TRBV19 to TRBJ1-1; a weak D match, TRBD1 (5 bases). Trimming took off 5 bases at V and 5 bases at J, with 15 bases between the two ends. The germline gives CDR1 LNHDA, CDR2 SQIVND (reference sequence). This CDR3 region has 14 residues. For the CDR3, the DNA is TGTGCCAGTAGTCCGTCTGGGACCGGGACTGAAGCTTTCTTT. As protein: CASSPSGTGTEAFF.

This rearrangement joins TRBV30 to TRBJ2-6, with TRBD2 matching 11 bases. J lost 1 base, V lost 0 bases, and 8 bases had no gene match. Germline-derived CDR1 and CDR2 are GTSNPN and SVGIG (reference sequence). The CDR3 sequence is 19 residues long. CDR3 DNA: TGTGCCTGGAGTGTGGAACTAGCGGGGGAATTGTCTGGGGCCAACGTCCTGACTTTC. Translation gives CAWSVELAGELSGANVLTF. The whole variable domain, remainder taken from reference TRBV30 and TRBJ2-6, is SQTIHQWPATLVQPVGSPLSLECTVEGTSNPNLYWYRQAAGRGLQLLFYSVGIGQISSEVPQNLSASRPQDRQFILSSKKLLLSDSGFYLCAWSVELAGELSGANVLTFGAGSRLTVL.

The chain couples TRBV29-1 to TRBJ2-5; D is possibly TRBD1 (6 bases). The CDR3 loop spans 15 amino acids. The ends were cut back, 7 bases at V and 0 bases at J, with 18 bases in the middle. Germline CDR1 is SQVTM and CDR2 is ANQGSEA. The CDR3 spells CSAEGWTEYQETQYF. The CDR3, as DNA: TGCAGCGCGGAAGGGTGGACAGAGTACCAAGAGACCCAGTACTTC.

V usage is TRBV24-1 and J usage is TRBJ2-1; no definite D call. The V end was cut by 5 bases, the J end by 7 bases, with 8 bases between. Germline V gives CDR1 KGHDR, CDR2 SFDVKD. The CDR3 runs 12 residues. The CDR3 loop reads CATSATKNEQFF. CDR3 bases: TGTGCCACCAGTGCTACCAAGAATGAGCAGTTCTTC.

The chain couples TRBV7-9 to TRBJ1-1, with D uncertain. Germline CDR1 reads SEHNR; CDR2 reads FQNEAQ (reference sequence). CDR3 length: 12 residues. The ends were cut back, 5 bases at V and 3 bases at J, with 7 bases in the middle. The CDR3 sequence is CASSPGHTEAFF. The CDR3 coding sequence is TGTGCCAGCAGCCCTGGTCACACTGAAGCTTTCTTT.

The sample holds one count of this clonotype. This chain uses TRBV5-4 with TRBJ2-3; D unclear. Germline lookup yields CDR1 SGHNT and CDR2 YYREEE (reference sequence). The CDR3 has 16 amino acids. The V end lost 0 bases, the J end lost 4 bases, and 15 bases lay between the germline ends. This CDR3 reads CASSLVAALNPDTQYF. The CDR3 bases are TGTGCCAGCAGCTTGGTTGCCGCTCTAAATCCAGATACGCAGTATTTT.

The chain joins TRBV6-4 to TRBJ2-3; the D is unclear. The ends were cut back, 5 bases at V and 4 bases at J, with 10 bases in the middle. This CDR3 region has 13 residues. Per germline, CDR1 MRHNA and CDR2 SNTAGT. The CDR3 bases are TGTGCCAGCAGTTTGTTAGCCTCAGATACGCAGTATTTT. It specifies CASSLLASDTQYF.

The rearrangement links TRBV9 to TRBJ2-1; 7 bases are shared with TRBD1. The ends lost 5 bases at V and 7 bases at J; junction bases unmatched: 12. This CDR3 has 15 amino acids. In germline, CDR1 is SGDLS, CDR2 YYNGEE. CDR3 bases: TGTGCCAGCAGTCCAGATCCGGGACAGTCGAATGAGCAGTTCTTC. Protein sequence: CASSPDPGQSNEQFF.

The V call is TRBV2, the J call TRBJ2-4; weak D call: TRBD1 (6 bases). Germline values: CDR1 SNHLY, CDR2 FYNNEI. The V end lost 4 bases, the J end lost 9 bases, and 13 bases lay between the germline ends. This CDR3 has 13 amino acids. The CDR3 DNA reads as TGTGCCAGCAGTGGCCAGGGGAACAGCATTCAGTACTTC. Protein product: CASSGQGNSIQYF.

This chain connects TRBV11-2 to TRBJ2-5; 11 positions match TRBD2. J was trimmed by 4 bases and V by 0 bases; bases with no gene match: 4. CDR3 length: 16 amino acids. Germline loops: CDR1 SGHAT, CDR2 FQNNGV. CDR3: CASSLDLAGGSETQYF. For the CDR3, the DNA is TGTGCCAGCAGCTTAGACCTAGCGGGGGGATCAGAGACCCAGTACTTC. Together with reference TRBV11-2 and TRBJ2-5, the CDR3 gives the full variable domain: EAGVAQSPRYKIIEKRQSVAFWCNPISGHATLYWYQQILGQGPKLLIQFQNNGVVDDSQLPKDRFSAERLKGVDSTLKIQPAKLEDSAVYLCASSLDLAGGSETQYFGPGTRLLVL.